This T cell receptor (beta chain) was documented in a study of T-cell memory formation after mild COVID-19. Turning to the study itself: TCR clusters mostly belonged to single donors.

This CDR3 spans 14 amino acids. The ends lost 3 bases at V and 9 bases at J; junction bases unmatched: 9. Germline V lookup: CDR1 SGHRS, CDR2 YFSETQ. Findings and limits, study-wide: Contracting CD4+ clones lay largely in CM and EM, with CD8+ ones residing in EMRA.

A 5'RACE reaction primed in the constant segment made cDNA libraries of TCR alpha and TCR beta, and these carried sample barcodes and UMIs. TCRdb re-derived calls from the 5' RACE reads in MiXCR, one entry per CDR3 protein. The table lists roughly 280,000 distinct CDR3 sequences, less than 9.5% of them singletons. The table lists this clonotype with a few counts. Its antigen is currently unknown. The TCR originated in a young man who had mild COVID-19 (a few samples of this study predate the infection). Cell type and time point are not known. The chain employs TRBV5-1 and TRBJ1-5, with TRBD1 matching over 7 bases. The sample was PBMCs or a T cell subset sorted from them (not recorded which). The CDR3 DNA reads as TGCGCCAGCAGCTCCGGGACAGCCTTCGGGCCCCAGCATTTT. Protein: CASSSGTAFGPQHF.